This T cell receptor (beta chain) was identified in a study of blood T cell repertoires in COVID-19. Whole-study context: The samples span acute and convalescent COVID-19 from the United States, Italy and Spain.

It was during active infection that Seattle patients were enrolled and then longitudinally followed. This CDR3 is 15 amino acids long. Germline assignment: CDR1 SNHLY and CDR2 FYNNEI. The V gene lost 4 bases and the J gene lost 0 bases, with 10 bases spanning the gap. Methods used by the authors: Amplified reference gene primers provided the basis for estimating nucleated cell counts. Profiled with immunoSEQ multiplex PCR; TCRdb holds only in-frame clones, not every one. D and trimming were read from the DNA, whereas the V and J calls and clone size are those reported in that table. The sample consists of some 180,000 clones, roughly 83% of them appearing once.

This TCR was sampled from a woman in her 40s with COVID-19, enrolled during active disease. V gene TRBV2 combines with J gene TRBJ1-5, with D perhaps TRBD1 (6 bases). The sequencing sample was made of peripheral blood. CDR3 DNA: TGTGCCAGCAGTGGGCAGGGGACTAGCAATCAGCCCCAGCATTTT. Protein sequence: CASSGQGTSNQPQHF.